The T cell receptor (beta chain) under discussion was sequenced for a study of STAT5B mutations in CD4+ large granular lymphocyte leukemia. This clone has just one count. Libraries were prepared by immunoSEQ multiplex PCR; TCRdb keeps only in-frame clonotypes and omits some of them. Altogether about 40,000 clones are present, 84% being singletons, with the ten largest covering approximately 0.32%. CDR3 length: 15 residues. The germline V and J ends were trimmed by 6 bases and 4 bases, with 19 bases remaining between them. CDR1 and CDR2 (germline): SGHNT, YYREEE (reference sequence). The TCR originated in a human donor in good health. Sequenced: CD4+ T cells from blood buffy coats. The V and J genes are TRBV5-4 and TRBJ1-1; D perhaps matches TRBD1 (6 bases). CDR3 sequence reads: CASNAGPTGTTEAFF. CDR3 DNA: TGTGCCAGCAACGCCGGACCTACAGGGACCACTGAAGCTTTCTTT. Combining the CDR3 with reference TRBV5-4 and TRBJ1-1 gives the whole variable domain ETGVTQSPTHLIKTRGQQVTLRCSSQSGHNTVSWYQQALGQGPQFIFQYYREEENGRGNFPPRFSGLQFPNYSSELNVNALELDDSALYLCASNAGPTGTTEAFFGQGTRLTVV.